One sample yielded the 3 T cell receptor beta chains listed below, sequenced in a study of a mutant IDH1 vaccine in newly diagnosed glioma. Described time point: week 35, safety follow-up. Doses of 300 ug of mutant IDH1 20-mer peptide were given with topical imiquimod. Using immunoSEQ multiplex PCR, the repertoire was profiled, and TCRdb retains in-frame clones only, with some absent. Of roughly 32,000 clones in the sample, approximately 78% were seen once. Their specific antigens are unknown. This material consisted of PBMCs, taken from a glioma patient whose treatment included an IDH1 peptide vaccine. All receptors derive from a woman younger than 35 with glioma.

V and J are TRBV19 and TRBJ1-5, with 9 bases aligning to TRBD1. V was pared by 7 bases and J by 5 bases, with 9 bases of the junction left unmatched. The germline gives CDR1 LNHDA, CDR2 SQIVND (reference sequence). The CDR3 sequence is 15 residues long. The chain's CDR3 is CASTMGQGWYQPQHF. CDR3 DNA: TGTGCCAGTACCATGGGACAGGGTTGGTATCAGCCCCAGCATTTT. Combining the CDR3 with reference TRBV19 and TRBJ1-5 gives the whole variable domain DGGITQSPKYLFRKEGQNVTLSCEQNLNHDAMYWYRQDPGQGLRLIYYSQIVNDFQKGDIAEGYSVSREKKESFPLTVTSAQKNPTAFYLCASTMGQGWYQPQHFGDGTRLSIL.

The V call is TRBV27, the J call TRBJ1-4, with D perhaps TRBD1 (5 bases). There are 16 residues in the CDR3. V gave up 7 bases and J gave up 4 bases, with 19 bases separating them. The germline V gene encodes CDR1 MNHEY and CDR2 SMNVEV (reference sequence). CDR3 sequence (DNA): TGTGCCAGCAACCCGCCTCCGGGACCTCGTAATGAAAAACTGTTTTTT. Residues: CASNPPPGPRNEKLFF.

CDR3 DNA sequence: TGCGCCAGCAGCCAGGCGGGGGGTGGTGGCTACACCTTC. Protein sequence: CASSQAGGGGYTF. The chain employs TRBV4-1 and TRBJ1-2, with a tentative D call TRBD1 (5 bases). CDR3 length equals 13 residues. Between the trimmed V and J ends, which lost 3 bases and 7 bases, there was a span of 12 bases. The germline CDR1 and CDR2 sequences are MGHRA and YSYEKL.